The 19 T cell receptor beta chains listed next were all sequenced from one sample in a study of Graves' ophthalmopathy and Graves' hyperthyroidism. Scientists amplified the TCR beta CDR3 regions from RNA transcripts. First-round RT-PCR with HTBI primers preceded a second-round multiplex PCR. TCRdb reprocessed the multiplex PCR reads with MiXCR, giving one entry per CDR3 protein. The sample carries about 1.2 million distinct CDR3 sequences, less than 45% recorded once. Sequencing was carried out using peripheral blood or thyroid tissue (not recorded which). Receptors were obtained from an adult man with Graves' hyperthyroidism.

The rearrangement uses TRBV5-4 and TRBJ1-1; D perhaps matches TRBD1 (5 bases). The CDR3 loop spans 17 amino acids. CDR1 SGHNT and CDR2 YYREEE come from the germline V gene (reference sequence). The germline V and J ends were trimmed by 4 bases and 0 bases, with 19 bases remaining between them. The CDR3 nucleotides are TGTGCCAGCAGCACCTCCGGGGGAGGCGGCATGAACACTGAAGCTTTCTTT. Translation gives CASSTSGGGGMNTEAFF.

This chain links TRBV20-1 with TRBJ2-7, with D perhaps assigned TRBD1 or TRBD2 (5 bases each). Trimming took off 0 bases at V and 0 bases at J, with 9 bases between the two ends. The CDR3 consists of 14 residues. Germline assignment: CDR1 DFQATT and CDR2 SNEGSKA (reference sequence). Here the CDR3 reads CSARDEGTSYEQYF. The CDR3 nucleotides read TGCAGTGCTAGAGATGAGGGGACCTCCTACGAGCAGTACTTC.

This clonotype was recorded many times. This chain uses TRBV29-1 with TRBJ1-1; D ambiguous. V was shortened by 7 bases and J by 3 bases, with 6 bases between the two germline ends. This CDR3 region has 10 residues. CDR1 is SQVTM and CDR2 is ANQGSEA in the germline V gene. The CDR3 region is CSALDTEAFF. In DNA form, the CDR3 reads TGCAGCGCCTTGGACACTGAAGCTTTCTTT.

This clonotype was counted many times. The chain recombines TRBV7-3 with TRBJ2-6; TRBD1 matches at 9 bases. Trimming took 5 bases from V and 0 from J; bases not matched to a gene: 14. Germline values: CDR1 SGHTA, CDR2 FQGTGA. The CDR3 totals 20 residues. CDR3 sequence: CASSPRPPDRGFSGANVLTF. DNA of the CDR3: TGTGCCAGCAGCCCACGGCCCCCGGACAGGGGATTCTCTGGGGCCAACGTCCTGACTTTC.

Turning to this clonotype: A much larger clone differs by one base, so this may be a read error. This rearrangement joins TRBV15 to TRBJ2-5, with TRBD2 identical over 8 bases. Per germline, CDR1 LNHNV and CDR2 YYDKDF (reference sequence). The CDR3 sequence is 12 residues long. CDR3: CATSRAGEAQYF. CDR3 DNA sequence: TGTGCCACCAGCCGAGCGGGAGAGGCCCAGTACTTC. The entire variable domain, with the rest obtained from reference TRBV15 and TRBJ2-5, is as follows: DAMVIQNPRYQVTQFGKPVTLSCSQTLNHNVMYWYQQKSSQAPKLLFHYYDKDFNNEADTPDNFQSRRPNTSFCFLDIRSPGLGDTAMYLCATSRAGEAQYFGPGTRLLVL.

The chain combines TRBV6-2 or TRBV6-3 with TRBJ1-1; 8 bases line up with TRBD1. The CDR3 spans 14 residues. Germline V gene sequence: CDR1 MNHEY, CDR2 SVGEGT. V lost 8 bases, J lost 6 bases, and 11 bases stayed unmatched. Written as DNA, the CDR3 is TGTGCCAGCGCGATGACAGGGGACTCCGCTGAAGCTTTCTTT. It yields the protein CASAMTGDSAEAFF.

This sequence joins TRBV5-1 and TRBJ1-1; possibly TRBD1 for D (6 bases). Germline loops: CDR1 SGHRS, CDR2 YFSETQ. Trimming left V 9 bases short and J 0 bases short, with 9 bases between. The CDR3 runs to 12 residues. CDR3 nucleotides: TGCGCCACAGGGGTGATGAACACTGAAGCTTTCTTT. Its translation is CATGVMNTEAFF.

V gene TRBV29-1 combines with J gene TRBJ2-7; possibly TRBD1 or TRBD2 for D (6 bases each). The CDR3 is 14 residues long. Trimming removed 7 bases from V and 8 bases from J, with 24 bases in between. The germline gives CDR1 SQVTM, CDR2 ANQGSEA. For the CDR3, the DNA is TGCAGCGCGAAGGGGGACTGGGGAGAGCCCCAGCAGTACTTC. This translates into CSAKGDWGEPQQYF.

This chain joins TRBV30 and TRBJ2-2, with D unclear. Looked up from germline, CDR1 is GTSNPN and CDR2 is SVGIG (reference sequence). The CDR3 consists of 16 residues. V was trimmed by 0 bases and J by 7 bases, leaving 18 bases between them. The chain's CDR3 is CAWSVRASLPGGELFF. The CDR3 nucleotides are TGTGCCTGGAGTGTTCGGGCCAGTCTTCCGGGCGGGGAGCTGTTTTTT.

This CDR3 reads CASSQDPGLADGYTF. CDR3 bases: TGCGCCAGCAGCCAAGACCCCGGACTAGCAGATGGCTACACCTTC. The chain combines TRBV4-1 with TRBJ1-2; D gene unclear. The germline V and J ends were trimmed by 0 bases and 6 bases, with 14 bases remaining between them. CDR1 and CDR2 from the germline V gene are MGHRA and YSYEKL. There are 15 residues in the CDR3.

As to this clonotype: A much larger clone lies one base from this, so it may be a read error. The chain recombines TRBV10-3 with TRBJ1-1, with a weak D call TRBD1 (6 bases). Germline V gene data show CDR1 as ENHRY and CDR2 as SYGVKD. The CDR3 consists of 15 residues. CDR3 sequence (DNA): TGTGCCAGCAGTGAAAGGGACACCTTGGGCACTGAAGCTTTCTTT. Its protein is CASSERDTLGTEAFF.

This clonotype was recorded many times. The chain couples TRBV24-1 to TRBJ2-7; D is perhaps TRBD1 (6 bases). The length of the CDR3 is 16 residues. Germline V gives CDR1 KGHDR, CDR2 SFDVKD. V was cut by 2 bases and J by 2 bases, with 15 bases left in between. CDR3 bases: TGTGCCACCAGTGATTCTTCCGGGACACGACCCTACGAGCAGTACTTC. This encodes CATSDSSGTRPYEQYF.

Note on this clonotype: The junction differs from germline at one of its ends, possibly a read error. Written as DNA, the CDR3 is TGTGCCAGCAGCTTAATGTCGGCCGGGGAGCTGTACTTC. Translated, it gives CASSLMSAGELYF. V is TRBV7-3 and J is TRBJ2-7, with D perhaps TRBD2 (5 bases). Germline V gene data show CDR1 as SGHTA and CDR2 as FQGTGA. CDR3 length: 13 amino acids.

CDR3 coding DNA: TGTGCCAGCAGCCGCAGAACGGGACTAGCGATGTACGAGCAGTACTTC. This encodes CASSRRTGLAMYEQYF. The chain employs TRBV14 and TRBJ2-7, with 10 bases fitting TRBD2. CDR1 is SGHDN and CDR2 is FVKESK in the germline V gene. V dropped 4 bases and J dropped 4; count of bases not matched to a gene: 10. The CDR3 loop spans 16 amino acids. Variable domain in full (rest from reference TRBV14 and TRBJ2-7): EAGVTQFPSHSVIEKGQTVTLRCDPISGHDNLYWYRRVMGKEIKFLLHFVKESKQDESGMPNNRFLAERTGGTYSTLKVQPAELEDSGVYFCASSRRTGLAMYEQYFGPGTRLTVT.

This clonotype was recorded at least ten times. The chain carries TRBV20-1 and TRBJ1-5; TRBD1 might be the D (5 bases). The CDR3 runs to 13 residues. Germline CDR1 and CDR2: DFQATT and SNEGSKA (reference sequence). V was trimmed by 4 bases and J by 5 bases, leaving 12 bases between them. CDR3 DNA: TGCAGTGCTATGGCGCAGGGATATCAGCCCCAGCATTTT. Protein product: CSAMAQGYQPQHF.

There are many counts of this clonotype. V gene TRBV5-5 combines with J gene TRBJ2-5; TRBD2 is a possible D gene (5 bases). The CDR3 runs 13 residues. V gave up 6 bases and J gave up 2 bases, with 11 bases separating them. Germline loops: CDR1 SGHKS, CDR2 YYEKEE (reference sequence). CDR3 residues: CASILALQETQYF. The CDR3 coding sequence is TGTGCCAGCATCTTAGCGTTGCAAGAGACCCAGTACTTC.

The J gene is TRBJ1-3, the V gene TRBV6-6; 7 positions agree with TRBD1. This CDR3 has 14 residues. Looked up from germline, CDR1 is MNHNY and CDR2 is SVGAGI (reference sequence). The V and J ends lost 7 bases and 4 bases, in that order; junction bases with no gene match: 7. The CDR3 loop is CASTETGSGNTIYF. CDR3 DNA sequence: TGTGCCAGCACCGAGACAGGGTCCGGAAACACCATATATTTT.

J is TRBJ2-2 and V is TRBV7-3; D is possibly TRBD1 (5 bases). The CDR3 loop spans 16 amino acids. CDR1 and CDR2 (germline): SGHTA, FQGTGA. Deletions cut 3 bases from V and 5 bases from J, with 16 bases between. The CDR3 coding sequence is TGTGCCAGCAGCTTTAGGCCAGGGCGTTCTACCGGGGAGCTGTTTTTT. Translation gives CASSFRPGRSTGELFF.

The chain couples TRBV20-1 to TRBJ2-2; 8 bases align to TRBD2. The CDR3 loop spans 14 amino acids. Germline V gene sequence: CDR1 DFQATT, CDR2 SNEGSKA (reference sequence). Trimming cost V 6 bases and J 3 bases; bases outside gene matches: 6. The CDR3: CSAFPGGYTGELFF. In DNA, the CDR3 is TGCAGTGCGTTCCCGGGAGGGTACACCGGGGAGCTGTTTTTT.